This T cell receptor (beta chain) was sequenced in a study of blood T cell repertoires in COVID-19. Germline loops: CDR1 ENHRY, CDR2 SYGVKD. The CDR3 is 15 residues long. J lost 3 bases, V lost 2 bases, and 6 bases had no gene match. This table comes from immunoSEQ multiplex PCR, and its TCRdb copy is limited to in-frame clones, with some not included. The sample holds 150,000 to 200,000 clones, 88% seen once. The V call is TRBV10-3, the J call TRBJ1-1, with 7 bases identical to TRBD1. The source material was PBMCs or T cells enriched from blood (not recorded which). The clonotype originates from a woman between 18 and 29 years old who had recovered from COVID-19. Here the CDR3 reads CAISENRGQDTEAFF. CDR3 coding DNA: TGTGCCATCAGTGAGAATAGGGGGCAAGACACTGAAGCTTTCTTT.